These T cell receptor beta chains were read from a single sample in a study of blood T cell repertoires in COVID-19. Profiled with immunoSEQ multiplex PCR; TCRdb holds only in-frame clones, not every one. The table lists some 130,000 clones, 84% of them singletons. Sequencing was done on a sample of peripheral blood. The receptors shown here come from a human donor in a cohort sampled during active COVID-19. Each CDR3 is given without its conserved first and last residue. The order of the fields is clone size, V gene, CDR3 protein. Expanded clones are given a class, and other clones once, few, many or no size at all.

size: NA
V: TRBV6-5
CDR3: ASTQGVYEQY

size: NA
V: TRBV4-1
CDR3: ASSQDGEIYGYT

size: NA
V: TRBV6-6
CDR3: ASNYPVGASNYGYT

size: NA
V: TRBV9
CDR3: ASSVDVRVSSPLH

size: NA
V: TRBV2
CDR3: ASSHRGATSTDTQY

size: NA
V: TRBV18
CDR3: ASSSTGVPEKLF

size: NA
V: TRBV2
CDR3: ASTHPRGGRNTEAF

size: NA
V: TRBV6-4
CDR3: ASSDRAGGTPDTQY

size: NA
V: TRBV5-8
CDR3: ASSLFSPGWEQY

size: NA
V: TRBV7-9
CDR3: ASSLVQGAVAEAF

size: NA
V: TRBV5-1
CDR3: ASSLVGGAVQETQY

size: NA
V: TRBV28
CDR3: ASSFGLAGTNEQF

size: NA
V: TRBV27
CDR3: ASSPIGTLLSGGYT

size: NA
V: TRBV3-1/TRBV3-2
CDR3: ASSQDFGTGELF

size: many
V: TRBV4-1
CDR3: ASSHPGGADTGELF

size: NA
V: TRBV6-5
CDR3: ASSQQGAGTEAF

size: NA
V: TRBV20-1
CDR3: SARGGGPGADTQY

size: NA
V: TRBV18
CDR3: ASSPPLAGEKTQY

size: NA
V: TRBV10-3
CDR3: AISEPGQGMAEAF

size: NA
V: TRBV5-1
CDR3: ASSWRTGNTEAF

size: NA
V: TRBV5-1
CDR3: ASSRSGSTDTQY

size: NA
V: TRBV7-8
CDR3: ASSFNTGEQY

size: NA
V: TRBV5-1
CDR3: ASRGSSTQPQH

size: NA
V: TRBV19
CDR3: ASSTSTGTESYNEQF

size: few
V: TRBV7-9
CDR3: ASSSRIYEQY

size: NA
V: TRBV7-9
CDR3: ASSLTDTQY

size: NA
V: TRBV5-1
CDR3: ASSLMDFRTDTQY

size: NA
V: TRBV5-1
CDR3: ASSPSTGAGDTEAF

size: few
V: TRBV5-1
CDR3: ASALGQMNTEAF

size: NA
V: TRBV11-2
CDR3: ASSLAQTGAGETQY

size: NA
V: TRBV4-1
CDR3: ASSQEGSGGAGEQF

size: NA
V: TRBV19
CDR3: ASSIVQGAIGQPQH

size: NA
V: TRBV9
CDR3: ASSVPQGEQY

size: once
V: TRBV5-5
CDR3: ASSLSSGNQPQH

size: NA
V: TRBV2
CDR3: ASRLRDRDEKLF

size: NA
V: TRBV5-4
CDR3: ASSPPGQGGNEQF

size: NA
V: TRBV19
CDR3: ASSLEGPITDTQY

size: NA
V: TRBV11-3
CDR3: ASSLSGQGPNEQF

size: NA
V: TRBV15
CDR3: ATSKPTAGGTEAF

size: NA
V: TRBV27
CDR3: ASSLAGPPEAF

size: NA
V: TRBV30
CDR3: AWSVGGQGQETQY

size: NA
V: TRBV7-8
CDR3: ASSPLVKQF

size: NA
V: TRBV4-1
CDR3: ASSLSGPDGKLF

size: NA
V: TRBV10-3
CDR3: AAGTGDYQETQY

size: NA
V: TRBV7-9
CDR3: ASSLTGGTVNTEAF

size: NA
V: TRBV6-6
CDR3: ASSLTELSGYT

size: NA
V: TRBV3-1/TRBV3-2
CDR3: ASQGVGETQY

size: NA
V: TRBV27
CDR3: ASSLQGNTEAF

size: NA
V: TRBV7-8
CDR3: ASSLAVTGGNEQF

size: NA
V: TRBV18
CDR3: ASSPEGAGVREKLF

size: NA
V: TRBV21-1
CDR3: ASSNRAPKDRGRKTQY

size: NA
V: TRBV19
CDR3: ASQKGGASTGELF

size: NA
V: TRBV19
CDR3: ASSITAGGPSTDTQY

size: NA
V: TRBV5-6
CDR3: ASSLPSREKLF

size: NA
V: TRBV9
CDR3: ASSVPPLPGNEQF

size: NA
V: TRBV4-1
CDR3: ASSQDRGGSSYNEQF

size: NA
V: TRBV6-5
CDR3: ASRTGGSGNTIY

size: NA
V: TRBV9
CDR3: ASSPGTFSYEQY